This T cell receptor beta chain was sequenced for a study of immune cell composition in non-small cell lung cancer. Study at large: Tumours were mainly lung adenocarcinoma or squamous cell carcinoma.

Generated by immunoSEQ multiplex PCR, the TCRdb table keeps only in-frame clones and is missing some. The sample lists approximately 7,000 clones, under 80% seen once, with about 4.3% in the top ten. Trimming removed 0 bases from V and 5 bases from J, with 20 bases in between. Germline values: CDR1 SGHAT, CDR2 FQNNGV. This CDR3 has 18 amino acids. General study points: Squamous lung tumours showed higher top 10 clone scores and clonality than adenocarcinomas. Adenocarcinomas with higher top tumour-associated clone frequency had more reactive TILs.

Turning to this clone: What it binds is unknown.

Sequenced sample: lung tumor tissue. The source of this sequence is a human donor with non-small cell lung cancer. The chain joins TRBV11-2 to TRBJ1-3, with D unresolved. The CDR3 DNA follows: TGTGCCAGCAGCTTAGAGGTGCCAAGCTTAAACTCCCGAAACACCATATATTTT. This codes for CASSLEVPSLNSRNTIYF.